Listed below are T cell receptor beta chains from one sample, sequenced in a study of blood T cell repertoires in COVID-19. The table came from immunoSEQ multiplex PCR; TCRdb's copy has only in-frame clones and leaves some out. The sample has roughly 240,000 clones, approximately 86% seen once. Sequencing used peripheral blood. The receptors originated from an older woman who had recovered from COVID-19. Both conserved end residues are part of each CDR3. The order of the fields is clone size, D gene, J gene, V gene, CDR3 length, CDR3 protein, CDR3 DNA. A D gene is named only where the DNA matches it firmly. The size of a clone is reported for some rows only, either as once, few or many, or as a class for expanded clones.

clone size: -
D gene: TRBD2
J gene: TRBJ2-2
V gene: TRBV5-1
CDR3 length: 15
CDR3 protein: CASSLSGGGTGELFF
CDR3 DNA: TGCGCCAGCAGCTTAAGCGGGGGAGGCACCGGGGAGCTGTTTTTT

clone size: -
D gene: -
J gene: TRBJ2-1
V gene: TRBV7-3
CDR3 length: 14
CDR3 protein: CASSFFGGHNEQFF
CDR3 DNA: TGTGCCAGCAGCTTCTTCGGGGGGCACAATGAGCAGTTCTTC

clone size: -
D gene: TRBD2
J gene: TRBJ2-2
V gene: TRBV2
CDR3 length: 14
CDR3 protein: CASTRTRNTGELFF
CDR3 DNA: TGTGCCAGCACCAGGACTAGAAACACCGGGGAGCTGTTTTTT

clone size: -
D gene: TRBD2
J gene: TRBJ2-1
V gene: TRBV7-2
CDR3 length: 16
CDR3 protein: CASSRSGGASGHEQFF
CDR3 DNA: TGTGCCAGCAGCCGTAGCGGGGGGGCGTCCGGGCATGAGCAGTTCTTC

clone size: -
D gene: -
J gene: TRBJ2-3
V gene: TRBV29-1
CDR3 length: 16
CDR3 protein: CSVVSWAGGLTDTQYF
CDR3 DNA: TGCAGCGTTGTCTCCTGGGCCGGGGGGCTCACAGATACGCAGTATTTT

clone size: once
D gene: -
J gene: TRBJ2-2
V gene: TRBV19
CDR3 length: 15
CDR3 protein: CASSIQGTDTGELFF
CDR3 DNA: TGTGCCAGTAGTATTCAAGGGACTGACACCGGGGAGCTGTTTTTT

clone size: -
D gene: -
J gene: TRBJ2-5
V gene: TRBV6-1
CDR3 length: 16
CDR3 protein: CASSEDWDTEWETQYF
CDR3 DNA: TGTGCCAGCAGTGAAGATTGGGACACCGAATGGGAGACCCAGTACTTC

clone size: -
D gene: -
J gene: TRBJ1-1
V gene: TRBV18
CDR3 length: 13
CDR3 protein: CASSPETRTEAFF
CDR3 DNA: TGTGCCAGCTCACCTGAGACGAGGACTGAAGCTTTCTTT

clone size: -
D gene: -
J gene: TRBJ1-1
V gene: TRBV7-2
CDR3 length: 16
CDR3 protein: CASSLLGAGANTEAFF
CDR3 DNA: TGTGCCAGCAGCCTGTTGGGGGCAGGGGCGAACACTGAAGCTTTCTTT

clone size: few
D gene: -
J gene: TRBJ2-6
V gene: TRBV19
CDR3 length: 16
CDR3 protein: CASSYLRGSGANVLTF
CDR3 DNA: TGTGCCAGTAGCTACTTAAGGGGGTCCGGGGCCAACGTCCTGACTTTC

clone size: once
D gene: TRBD2
J gene: TRBJ2-5
V gene: TRBV11-3
CDR3 length: 19
CDR3 protein: CASSPRRDSSGGYQETQYF
CDR3 DNA: TGTGCCAGCAGCCCCCGACGGGACTCGTCGGGGGGATACCAAGAGACCCAGTACTTC

clone size: -
D gene: TRBD1
J gene: TRBJ1-2
V gene: TRBV28
CDR3 length: 15
CDR3 protein: CASSSPRQGAYGYTF
CDR3 DNA: TGTGCCAGCAGTTCCCCCCGACAGGGTGCCTATGGCTACACCTTC

clone size: once
D gene: -
J gene: TRBJ2-7
V gene: TRBV2
CDR3 length: 15
CDR3 protein: CASSDWVLGAYEQYF
CDR3 DNA: TGTGCCAGCAGTGATTGGGTATTAGGGGCCTACGAGCAGTACTTC

clone size: once
D gene: -
J gene: TRBJ1-5
V gene: TRBV6-1
CDR3 length: 16
CDR3 protein: CASSDSPGQRNQPQHF
CDR3 DNA: TGTGCCAGCAGTGATTCACCCGGACAGCGCAATCAGCCCCAGCATTTT

clone size: -
D gene: TRBD2
J gene: TRBJ2-3
V gene: TRBV4-2
CDR3 length: 14
CDR3 protein: CASSQGDYRGTQYF
CDR3 DNA: TGTGCCAGCAGCCAAGGGGACTATCGGGGTACGCAGTATTTT

clone size: -
D gene: TRBD1
J gene: TRBJ2-7
V gene: TRBV3-1/TRBV3-2
CDR3 length: 16
CDR3 protein: CASSPPGRQGADEQYF
CDR3 DNA: TGTGCCAGCAGCCCACCAGGGCGGCAGGGGGCGGACGAGCAGTACTTC

clone size: -
D gene: -
J gene: TRBJ1-1
V gene: TRBV7-2
CDR3 length: 14
CDR3 protein: CASSLDLYFSEAFF
CDR3 DNA: TGTGCCAGCAGCTTAGACTTATACTTTTCTGAAGCTTTCTTT

clone size: once
D gene: TRBD2
J gene: TRBJ2-1
V gene: TRBV6-1
CDR3 length: 17
CDR3 protein: CASSAVSGGATGCEQFF
CDR3 DNA: TGTGCCAGCAGTGCAGTTAGCGGGGGGGCAACGGGGTGTGAGCAGTTCTTC

clone size: -
D gene: -
J gene: TRBJ1-5
V gene: TRBV6-2/TRBV6-3
CDR3 length: 15
CDR3 protein: CASSYLDNSNQPQHF
CDR3 DNA: TGTGCCAGCAGTTACCTTGACAATAGCAATCAGCCCCAGCATTTT

clone size: -
D gene: -
J gene: TRBJ1-1
V gene: TRBV12-3/TRBV12-4
CDR3 length: 11
CDR3 protein: CATQGFAEAFF
CDR3 DNA: TGTGCCACCCAGGGGTTCGCTGAAGCTTTCTTT

clone size: -
D gene: -
J gene: TRBJ1-1
V gene: TRBV3-1/TRBV3-2
CDR3 length: 14
CDR3 protein: CASSQGGGHTEAFF
CDR3 DNA: TGTGCCAGCAGCCAGGGGGGGGGCCACACTGAAGCTTTCTTT

clone size: -
D gene: TRBD1
J gene: TRBJ2-7
V gene: TRBV6-5
CDR3 length: 15
CDR3 protein: CASSLAASTGAEQYF
CDR3 DNA: TGTGCCAGCAGCTTAGCCGCATCCACAGGGGCCGAGCAGTACTTC

clone size: -
D gene: -
J gene: TRBJ2-2
V gene: TRBV10-3
CDR3 length: 16
CDR3 protein: CAISARADRTNGELFF
CDR3 DNA: TGTGCCATCAGTGCACGAGCGGACCGAACAAACGGGGAGCTGTTTTTT

clone size: -
D gene: TRBD1
J gene: TRBJ2-2
V gene: TRBV19
CDR3 length: 16
CDR3 protein: CASSPAPRTGVVELFF
CDR3 DNA: TGTGCCAGTAGTCCCGCCCCGAGGACAGGGGTCGTGGAGCTGTTTTTT

clone size: -
D gene: -
J gene: TRBJ1-2
V gene: TRBV10-1
CDR3 length: 13
CDR3 protein: CASSEQGDYGYTF
CDR3 DNA: TGCGCCAGCAGTGAACAGGGCGACTATGGCTACACCTTC

clone size: -
D gene: -
J gene: TRBJ2-7
V gene: TRBV7-5
CDR3 length: 14
CDR3 protein: CARSLGTGGVEQYF
CDR3 DNA: TGTGCCAGAAGCTTAGGGACAGGGGGTGTCGAGCAGTACTTC

clone size: once
D gene: -
J gene: TRBJ1-5
V gene: TRBV7-6
CDR3 length: 16
CDR3 protein: CASSPIGGASNQPQHF
CDR3 DNA: TGTGCCAGCAGCCCCATCGGGGGGGCGAGCAATCAGCCCCAGCATTTT

clone size: once
D gene: -
J gene: TRBJ1-5
V gene: TRBV6-6
CDR3 length: 12
CDR3 protein: CASEVVNQPQHF
CDR3 DNA: TGTGCCAGTGAGGTAGTCAACCAGCCCCAGCATTTT

clone size: -
D gene: TRBD2
J gene: TRBJ2-7
V gene: TRBV6-6
CDR3 length: 13
CDR3 protein: CASSRGGGDEQYF
CDR3 DNA: TGTGCCAGCAGTCGGGGGGGTGGGGACGAGCAGTACTTC

clone size: -
D gene: TRBD1
J gene: TRBJ1-1
V gene: TRBV2
CDR3 length: 13
CDR3 protein: CASSPGQGLEAFF
CDR3 DNA: TGTGCCAGCAGTCCAGGACAGGGACTGGAAGCTTTCTTT

clone size: -
D gene: -
J gene: TRBJ1-2
V gene: TRBV18
CDR3 length: 13
CDR3 protein: CASSPENGYGYTF
CDR3 DNA: TGTGCCAGCTCACCCGAAAACGGCTATGGCTACACCTTC

clone size: -
D gene: TRBD1
J gene: TRBJ1-5
V gene: TRBV9
CDR3 length: 15
CDR3 protein: CASSLQGQGNQPQHF
CDR3 DNA: TGTGCCAGCAGCTTACAGGGGCAGGGCAATCAGCCCCAGCATTTT

clone size: -
D gene: -
J gene: TRBJ2-5
V gene: TRBV2
CDR3 length: 10
CDR3 protein: CASSSETQYF
CDR3 DNA: TGTGCCAGCTCTTCGGAGACCCAGTACTTC

clone size: -
D gene: TRBD1
J gene: TRBJ1-1
V gene: TRBV5-1
CDR3 length: 17
CDR3 protein: CASSHNPGQGMNTEAFF
CDR3 DNA: TGCGCCAGCAGCCACAACCCGGGACAGGGCATGAACACTGAAGCTTTCTTT

clone size: -
D gene: -
J gene: TRBJ1-1
V gene: TRBV19
CDR3 length: 15
CDR3 protein: CASIGRGQGGTEAFF
CDR3 DNA: TGTGCCAGTATCGGGAGGGGCCAGGGTGGGACTGAAGCTTTCTTT

clone size: -
D gene: -
J gene: TRBJ2-2
V gene: TRBV6-2/TRBV6-3
CDR3 length: 17
CDR3 protein: CASSFINGGPNTGELFF
CDR3 DNA: TGTGCCAGCAGCTTCATCAACGGGGGGCCGAACACCGGGGAGCTGTTTTTT

clone size: -
D gene: TRBD2
J gene: TRBJ2-1
V gene: TRBV2
CDR3 length: 15
CDR3 protein: CASSLAGGSDNEQFF
CDR3 DNA: TGTGCCAGCAGCCTAGCGGGGGGGAGTGACAATGAGCAGTTCTTC

clone size: -
D gene: -
J gene: TRBJ1-1
V gene: TRBV4-3
CDR3 length: 16
CDR3 protein: CASSSSGTPFNTEAFF
CDR3 DNA: TGCGCCAGCAGCTCATCGGGGACACCCTTTAACACTGAAGCTTTCTTT

clone size: -
D gene: TRBD1
J gene: TRBJ1-1
V gene: TRBV29-1
CDR3 length: 12
CDR3 protein: CSVSRDRVEAFF
CDR3 DNA: TGCAGCGTTTCCCGGGACAGGGTAGAGGCTTTCTTT

clone size: -
D gene: -
J gene: TRBJ1-1
V gene: TRBV7-3
CDR3 length: 14
CDR3 protein: CASSLSREDTEAFF
CDR3 DNA: TGTGCCAGCAGCCTGTCTCGGGAGGACACTGAAGCTTTCTTT

clone size: -
D gene: TRBD2
J gene: TRBJ2-2
V gene: TRBV7-2
CDR3 length: 17
CDR3 protein: CASSLTLTSEVTGELFF
CDR3 DNA: TGTGCCAGCAGCTTAACCCTCACTAGCGAGGTCACCGGGGAGCTGTTTTTT

clone size: -
D gene: -
J gene: TRBJ2-5
V gene: TRBV19
CDR3 length: 15
CDR3 protein: CASSILGGPEGTQYF
CDR3 DNA: TGTGCCAGTAGTATATTGGGGGGGCCTGAAGGGACCCAGTACTTC

clone size: -
D gene: TRBD2
J gene: TRBJ2-1
V gene: TRBV28
CDR3 length: 15
CDR3 protein: CASRTQRGPRDEQFF
CDR3 DNA: TGTGCCAGCAGGACCCAGCGGGGGCCGCGGGATGAGCAGTTCTTC

clone size: -
D gene: TRBD1
J gene: TRBJ2-6
V gene: TRBV29-1
CDR3 length: 17
CDR3 protein: CSVDSGQGASGANVLTF
CDR3 DNA: TGCAGCGTTGATTCCGGACAGGGGGCTTCAGGGGCCAACGTCCTGACTTTC

clone size: -
D gene: -
J gene: TRBJ1-3
V gene: TRBV11-3
CDR3 length: 15
CDR3 protein: CASSLGRGAGNTIYF
CDR3 DNA: TGTGCCAGCAGCTTAGGAAGGGGTGCTGGAAACACCATATATTTT

clone size: few
D gene: -
J gene: TRBJ1-2
V gene: TRBV12-3/TRBV12-4
CDR3 length: 13
CDR3 protein: CASSSTESYGYTF
CDR3 DNA: TGTGCCAGCAGTTCCACTGAAAGCTATGGCTACACCTTC

clone size: -
D gene: TRBD2
J gene: TRBJ2-3
V gene: TRBV3-1/TRBV3-2
CDR3 length: 15
CDR3 protein: CASSHSGGAADTQYF
CDR3 DNA: TGTGCCAGCAGCCATAGCGGGGGGGCGGCAGATACGCAGTATTTT

clone size: few
D gene: TRBD1
J gene: TRBJ2-7
V gene: TRBV19
CDR3 length: 13
CDR3 protein: CASSDRGGDEQYF
CDR3 DNA: TGTGCCAGTTCGGACAGGGGCGGGGACGAGCAGTACTTC

clone size: -
D gene: TRBD2
J gene: TRBJ2-3
V gene: TRBV4-2
CDR3 length: 15
CDR3 protein: CASSQGLAHTDTQYF
CDR3 DNA: TGTGCCAGCAGCCAAGGACTAGCCCACACAGATACGCAGTATTTT

clone size: few
D gene: TRBD2
J gene: TRBJ2-7
V gene: TRBV7-9
CDR3 length: 13
CDR3 protein: CATGTGTSYEQYF
CDR3 DNA: TGTGCCACCGGTACCGGGACTAGTTACGAGCAGTACTTC

clone size: -
D gene: -
J gene: TRBJ2-3
V gene: TRBV5-1
CDR3 length: 16
CDR3 protein: CASSPGRWTVTDTQYF
CDR3 DNA: TGCGCCAGCAGCCCCGGACGGTGGACAGTCACAGATACGCAGTATTTT

clone size: -
D gene: TRBD1
J gene: TRBJ1-4
V gene: TRBV2
CDR3 length: 14
CDR3 protein: CASSEGAGGGKLFF
CDR3 DNA: TGTGCCAGCAGTGAAGGGGCAGGGGGCGGGAAACTGTTTTTT

clone size: -
D gene: TRBD1
J gene: TRBJ2-1
V gene: TRBV4-1
CDR3 length: 16
CDR3 protein: CASSQDDRGLGNEQFF
CDR3 DNA: TGCGCCAGCAGCCAAGACGACAGGGGGCTAGGCAATGAGCAGTTCTTC

clone size: -
D gene: -
J gene: TRBJ1-1
V gene: TRBV4-2
CDR3 length: 17
CDR3 protein: CASSQGRSRGRGTEAFF
CDR3 DNA: TGTGCCAGCAGCCAAGGGCGATCTAGGGGGAGGGGGACTGAAGCTTTCTTT

clone size: -
D gene: TRBD1
J gene: TRBJ1-2
V gene: TRBV5-6
CDR3 length: 17
CDR3 protein: CASTLLDNRGLGYGYTF
CDR3 DNA: TGTGCCAGCACCTTGCTGGACAACAGGGGGCTTGGCTATGGCTACACCTTC

clone size: -
D gene: -
J gene: TRBJ2-3
V gene: TRBV2
CDR3 length: 16
CDR3 protein: CASSELPGAPTDTQYF
CDR3 DNA: TGTGCCAGCAGCGAACTACCAGGGGCGCCCACAGATACGCAGTATTTT

clone size: -
D gene: TRBD2
J gene: TRBJ2-1
V gene: TRBV27
CDR3 length: 18
CDR3 protein: CASSPPSGGPQGYNEQFF
CDR3 DNA: TGTGCCAGCAGTCCCCCATCGGGGGGGCCCCAGGGATACAATGAGCAGTTCTTC

clone size: -
D gene: TRBD1
J gene: TRBJ2-7
V gene: TRBV11-2
CDR3 length: 13
CDR3 protein: CASSRQGSYEQYF
CDR3 DNA: TGTGCCAGCAGTCGACAGGGTTCCTACGAGCAGTACTTC

clone size: -
D gene: -
J gene: TRBJ2-7
V gene: TRBV5-5
CDR3 length: 15
CDR3 protein: CASSLNDRTSYEQYF
CDR3 DNA: TGTGCCAGCAGCCTGAATGACAGGACCTCCTACGAGCAGTACTTC

clone size: -
D gene: -
J gene: TRBJ1-1
V gene: TRBV7-9
CDR3 length: 13
CDR3 protein: CASSFAGEGEAFF
CDR3 DNA: TGTGCCAGCAGCTTTGCAGGGGAGGGTGAAGCTTTCTTT